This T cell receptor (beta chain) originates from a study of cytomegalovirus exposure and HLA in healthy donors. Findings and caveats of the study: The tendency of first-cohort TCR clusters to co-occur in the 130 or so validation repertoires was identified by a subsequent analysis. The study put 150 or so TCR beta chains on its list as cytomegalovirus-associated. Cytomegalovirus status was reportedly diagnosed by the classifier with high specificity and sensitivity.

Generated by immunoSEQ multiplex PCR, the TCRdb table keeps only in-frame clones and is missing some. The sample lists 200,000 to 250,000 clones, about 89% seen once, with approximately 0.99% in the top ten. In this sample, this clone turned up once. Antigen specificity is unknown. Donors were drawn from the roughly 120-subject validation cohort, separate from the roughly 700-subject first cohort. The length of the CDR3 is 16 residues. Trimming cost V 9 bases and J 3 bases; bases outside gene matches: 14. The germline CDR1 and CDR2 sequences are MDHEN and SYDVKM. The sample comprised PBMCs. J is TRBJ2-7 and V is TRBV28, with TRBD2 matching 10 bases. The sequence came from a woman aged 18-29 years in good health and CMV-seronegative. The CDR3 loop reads CASLRRSSSGSYEQYF. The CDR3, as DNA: TGTGCCAGTCTCCGCAGATCTTCTAGCGGGAGCTACGAGCAGTACTTC.